This entry features one T cell receptor beta chain sequence. Its antigen is not identified. The authors isolated at least 6 million PBMCs per sample. V lost 3 bases and J lost 2, with 10 bases in between. The CDR3 loop spans 14 amino acids. Germline CDR1 is SGHDN and CDR2 is FVKESK. These data come from a study of blood T cells in healthy people across ages. Through a sample-barcoded 5' primer and a J-beta primer mix, a second PCR was run for roughly 6 to 12 cycles. TCRdb re-derived calls from the 5' RACE reads in MiXCR, one entry per CDR3 protein. The sample lists 1.5 million to 2 million distinct CDR3 sequences, roughly 50% occurring once. Study-wide points: Observed TCR beta diversity per million T cells went down as age went up. This fall followed a roughly linear course with age.

The sample consisted of blood. The chain carries TRBV14 and TRBJ1-1; D is unclear. The TCR was taken from a woman aged 40 to 55 in good health. CDR3 residues: CASSQGNINTEAFF. The CDR3 DNA sequence: TGTGCCAGCAGCCAGGGTAACATCAACACTGAAGCTTTCTTT.